This T cell receptor beta chain was documented in a study of T cell repertoires in cytomegalovirus infection. Study-wide context: It was recently identified HLA-C-restricted and well-studied HLA-B-restricted CMV epitopes that the study used. Public TCR beta signatures provided an indication of both CMV infection and a matching HLA type. General study results and limits: CMV carriers having the relevant HLA were flagged by cumulative public TCR beta family frequency. Predominance within the ex vivo response was attributable to HLA-C-restricted CMV-specific TCR beta clonotypes.

This clonotype was counted at least ten times. Antigen specificity is unknown. Using its own MiXCR run on the reads, TCRdb lists one record per CDR3 protein. The sample yields approximately 300,000 distinct CDR3 sequences, 25% seen once. The V end lost 3 bases, the J end lost 5 bases, and 19 bases lay between the germline ends. There are 16 residues in the CDR3. Germline V gene lookup returns CDR1 SGHVS and CDR2 FQNEAQ. The chain joins TRBV7-8 to TRBJ2-5; possible D gene TRBD2, 6 bases. This TCR was recovered from a human donor in good health (CMV status not recorded). Some clones in this sample may be carry-over from other donors' samples. Specimen: cultured PBMCs, collected from culture after CMV antigen stimulation. CDR3 loop: CASSLEGRRSWETQYF. As DNA, the CDR3 is TGTGCCAGCAGCTTGGAGGGTCGTCGCTCGTGGGAGACCCAGTACTTC.